This T cell receptor beta chain was identified during a study of blood T cell repertoires in COVID-19. Study background: Acute and convalescent COVID-19 specimens originated in the United States, Italy and Spain.

Profiled with immunoSEQ multiplex PCR; TCRdb holds only in-frame clones, not every one. The data hold 120,000 to 150,000 clones, with roughly 80% observed a single time. The clonotype originates from a human donor in a cohort sampled during active COVID-19. The sample comprised peripheral blood.

In DNA form, the CDR3 reads TGCGCCAGCAGCCAAGCCCTTAACTCTGGAAACACCATATATTTT. This gives the protein CASSQALNSGNTIYF. The rearrangement uses TRBV4-1 and TRBJ1-3; D remains unclear. Germline CDR1 reads MGHRA; CDR2 reads YSYEKL. The CDR3 is 15 amino acids. Trimming left V 1 base short and J 0 bases short, with 7 bases between.